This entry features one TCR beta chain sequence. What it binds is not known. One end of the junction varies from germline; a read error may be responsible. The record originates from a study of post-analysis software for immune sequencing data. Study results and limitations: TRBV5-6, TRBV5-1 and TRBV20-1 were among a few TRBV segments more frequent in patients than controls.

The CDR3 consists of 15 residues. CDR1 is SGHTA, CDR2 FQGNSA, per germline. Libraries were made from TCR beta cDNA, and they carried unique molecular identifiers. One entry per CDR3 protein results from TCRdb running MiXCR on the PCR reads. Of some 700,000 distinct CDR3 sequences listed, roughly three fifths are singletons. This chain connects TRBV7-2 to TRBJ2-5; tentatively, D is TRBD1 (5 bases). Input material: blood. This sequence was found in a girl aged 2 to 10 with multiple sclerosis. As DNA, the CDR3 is TGTGCCAGCAGACCGGACACTCAGTACCAAGAGACCCGGTACTTC. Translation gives CASRPDTQYQETRYF. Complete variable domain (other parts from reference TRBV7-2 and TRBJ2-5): GAGVSQSPSNKVTEKGKDVELRCDPISGHTALYWYRQSLGQGLEFLIYFQGNSAPDKSGLPSDRFSAERTGGSVSTLTIQRTQQEDSAVYLCASRPDTQYQETRYFGPGTRLLVL.